This T cell receptor beta chain was documented in a study of OX40 agonist ivuxolimab in advanced cancers. Regarding the study as a whole: Expanded peripheral T-cell antigen specificity went undetermined.

Comment on this clone: Its antigen is currently unknown.

The trim removed 3 bases at V and 4 bases at J, leaving 3 bases unmatched. Per germline, CDR1 MDHEN and CDR2 SYDVKM. This CDR3 contains 14 residues. Assay used: immunoSEQ multiplex PCR; TCRdb lists only in-frame clones, some missing. This table holds 20,000 to 30,000 clones, more than 75% found once. This chain links TRBV28 with TRBJ2-7; 10 nucleotides match TRBD1. The source of this sequence is an adult with an advanced solid tumor such as melanoma, head and neck, liver or kidney cancer. The sample in question was CD4+ or CD8+ T cells sorted from blood, obtained in a trial of the OX40 agonist ivuxolimab. The CDR3, as DNA: TGTGCCAGCAGTTTTTCGGACAGGGGGTACGAGCAGTACTTC. Its translation: CASSFSDRGYEQYF.